This T cell receptor (beta chain) was recorded in a study of blood T cell repertoires in COVID-19 (dated by TCRdb to 2019 to 2021). For context, the study as a whole: Collaborator samples came from the United States, Italy and Spain and covered acute and convalescent phases of COVID-19. Subjects who had been exposed to COVID-19, were actively infected with it, or had recovered from it provided the deeply sampled blood TCRbeta repertoires that made up the dataset. The sample metadata nearly always contained a de-identified subject ID, COVID-19 status, age in years and sex. The material from the prospective study consisted of cDNA or gDNA derived from T cells, B-cell-depleted T cells, or PBMCs. Samples were obtained from the ongoing ImmuneRACE study (first 160 participants) and from 1,254 subjects provided by 6 global collaborators. HLA class I and class II types, where available, came from metadata supplied by the sample provider rather than from assay-based typing. The repertoires were released in a freely available public database intended as a resource for research on the immune response to SARS-CoV-2.

Concerning this clone: The antigen this receptor binds is unknown. Base-call qualities are not available, and no considerably larger clone is one nucleotide away.

In the prospective study, participants were roughly 18 to 100 years old, resided in fewer than 25 geographic areas of the United States, and were enrolled through a virtual design. Cohort assignment in the prospective study relied on participant-reported clinical history from a screening survey and a study questionnaire. Exposed participants were defined as having been in contact with someone with a PCR-confirmed or clinician-diagnosed COVID-19 case within 2 weeks of study entry. Mobile phlebotomists in the prospective study collected whole blood, serum and a nasopharyngeal or oropharyngeal swab from every participant. Prospective study participants could optionally give additional blood draws and questionnaires over a roughly 2-month period. Prospective study blood samples were shipped either frozen or at room temperature before DNA extraction. TCRbeta CDR3 regions were amplified from genomic DNA using the immunoSEQ Assay, a bias-controlled multiplex PCR. In the source study's methods: Nucleated cell counts per sample were estimated from amplification of reference gene primers within the assay. To quantify the absolute abundance of each unique TCRbeta CDR3 rearrangement, sequence reads were collapsed and filtered. For each sample, productive Simpson clonality was calculated as the square root of Simpson's diversity index across productive rearrangements. In TCRdb, the immuneACCESS table is reduced to in-frame sequences with V and J assigned. These tables do not hold every clone; where another copy was compared, an unresolved V gene accounts for under half, and the others remain unexplained. The V and J calls and clone size were taken over from that table, and D and trimming were inferred from the DNA. This sample holds around 270,000 clones; 75% to 90% were observed only once. Jointly, the top ten make up around 3.1% of the sample.

The paper as a whole reports these results and caveats: How much clinical and demographic metadata was included differed by source and by participant, and the metadata was provided uncurated.

The CDR3 covers 12 residues, taking in both the cysteine and the phenylalanine. The kept DNA is CDR3 alone, 36 bases in frame from the first base. Compared with germline, V lacks 3 bases and J lacks 5 bases; bases without a gene match: 2. Via the germline V gene, CDR1 is SQVTM and CDR2 ANQGSEA. The sequence came from a woman aged 40 to 50 who had been exposed to COVID-19. Input material: PBMCs or T cells enriched from blood (not recorded which). The rearranged segments are TRBV29-1 and TRBJ2-3, with 7 middle bases fitting TRBD2. The CDR3 reads as follows: CSVELAGDTQYF. The nucleotides are TGCAGCGTTGAGTTAGCGGGAGATACGCAGTATTTT.